These T cell receptor beta chains were read from a single sample in a study of cytomegalovirus exposure and HLA in healthy donors. Method: immunoSEQ multiplex PCR; TCRdb's copy keeps in-frame clones and lacks some. The sample has about 210,000 clones. The material sequenced was PBMCs. These receptors originate from a woman aged 25-40 years in good health and CMV-seropositive. The CDR3 runs from the conserved cysteine through the conserved F or W. A D gene is named only where the DNA matches it firmly.

V gene	D gene	J gene	CDR3 protein	CDR3 DNA
TRBV7-2	.	TRBJ2-7	CASSSPGRASYEQYF	TGTGCCAGCAGCTCCCCCGGCAGGGCCTCCTACGAGCAGTACTTC
TRBV5-1	.	TRBJ1-2	CASSLVSQAGSGYTF	TGCGCCAGCAGCTTGGTTTCCCAAGCGGGGAGCGGCTACACCTTC
TRBV4-2	TRBD2	TRBJ2-7	CASSPSGFYEQYF	TGTGCCAGCAGCCCTAGCGGGTTCTACGAGCAGTACTTC
TRBV7-8	TRBD2	TRBJ2-3	CASSLSLGLAGLTDTQYF	TGTGCCAGCAGCTTATCCCTGGGACTAGCGGGGCTCACAGATACGCAGTATTTT
TRBV2	.	TRBJ2-7	CASRPDISYEQYF	TGTGCCAGCAGGCCGGACATTTCCTACGAGCAGTACTTC
TRBV5-1	TRBD2	TRBJ2-7	CASSLASGGEEQYF	TGCGCCAGCAGCTTGGCTAGCGGGGGGGAAGAGCAGTACTTC
TRBV7-9	.	TRBJ1-1	CASSRLGTKNIEAFF	TGTGCCAGCAGCCGGCTGGGGACAAAGAACATTGAAGCTTTCTTT
TRBV6-1	.	TRBJ1-5	CASTLTVSNQPQHF	TGTGCCAGCACCCTGACAGTTAGCAATCAGCCCCAGCATTTT
TRBV10-3	TRBD1	TRBJ1-2	CAISGQGYGYTF	TGTGCCATCAGTGGACAGGGCTATGGCTACACCTTC
TRBV30	TRBD1	TRBJ1-1	CAKITTGGTEAFF	TGTGCCAAGATAACCACAGGGGGCACTGAAGCTTTCTTT
TRBV5-1	.	TRBJ1-1	CASSLAVGGGTEAFF	TGCGCCAGCAGCTTGGCCGTGGGAGGGGGCACTGAAGCTTTCTTT
TRBV18	.	TRBJ1-2	CASSPKDRDGHTF	TGTGCCAGCTCACCGAAAGATCGTGATGGCCACACCTTC
TRBV7-2	.	TRBJ1-1	CASSFHYPGEGTEAFF	TGTGCCAGCAGCTTTCACTACCCAGGGGAGGGAACTGAAGCTTTCTTT
TRBV7-4	.	TRBJ1-4	CASPPGLNEKLFF	TGTGCCAGCCCACCGGGACTTAATGAAAAACTGTTTTTT
TRBV7-2	.	TRBJ2-3	CASSLESRARNTQYF	TGTGCCAGCAGCTTAGAATCCAGGGCACGGAATACGCAGTATTTT
TRBV6-1	.	TRBJ2-5	CASRIGGFQETQYF	TGTGCCAGCCGGATTGGCGGCTTCCAAGAGACCCAGTACTTC
TRBV5-1	.	TRBJ1-1	CASRTTRTAFEAFF	TGCGCCAGCAGAACTACCCGGACAGCGTTTGAAGCTTTCTTT
TRBV28	.	TRBJ2-5	CASSLFGNRLETQYF	TGTGCCAGCAGTTTATTTGGAAACAGGTTGGAGACCCAGTACTTC
TRBV25-1	TRBD2	TRBJ2-2	CASAQLAGGPVNTGELFF	TGTGCCAGCGCTCAACTAGCGGGAGGGCCTGTAAACACCGGGGAGCTGTTTTTT
TRBV9	.	TRBJ1-2	CASSVGGSLSNYGYTF	TGTGCCAGCAGCGTAGGAGGCAGCTTATCTAACTATGGCTACACCTTC
TRBV30	.	TRBJ2-5	CAWSSLLGETQYF	TGTGCCTGGAGTAGTCTGCTCGGGGAGACCCAGTACTTC
TRBV4-1	TRBD1	TRBJ1-2	CASSPRQGAIYGYTF	TGCGCCAGCAGCCCGCGACAGGGGGCTATCTATGGCTACACCTTC
TRBV5-1	TRBD2	TRBJ2-1	CASSLSGGGSYNEQFF	TGCGCCAGCAGCTTGTCTGGGGGGGGCTCCTACAATGAGCAGTTCTTC
TRBV5-4	TRBD1	TRBJ1-2	CASRPTGTGGSGYTF	TGTGCCAGCAGGCCTACCGGGACAGGGGGGAGTGGCTACACCTTC
TRBV7-2	TRBD1	TRBJ2-7	CASSLQGPPYEQYF	TGTGCCAGCAGCCTACAGGGGCCACCCTACGAGCAGTACTTC
TRBV19	.	TRBJ2-7	CASSTWDSWEQYF	TGTGCCAGTAGTACCTGGGACTCCTGGGAGCAGTACTTC
TRBV5-6	TRBD1	TRBJ2-7	CASRLDKRDRGYEQYF	TGTGCCAGCAGGTTGGATAAGCGGGACAGGGGCTACGAGCAGTACTTC
TRBV5-1	TRBD2	TRBJ2-7	CASSFGGTDSSYEQYF	TGCGCCAGCAGCTTCGGGGGGACCGACAGCTCCTACGAGCAGTACTTC
TRBV6-6	TRBD2	TRBJ2-3	CASTLKVAGGRDTQYF	TGTGCCAGCACCCTGAAGGTAGCGGGGGGAAGAGATACGCAGTATTTT
TRBV27	TRBD2	TRBJ2-7	CASSLAGSSYEQYF	TGTGCCAGCAGTCTAGCGGGTAGCTCCTACGAGCAGTACTTC
TRBV5-1	.	TRBJ1-3	CASSLEAPADTIYF	TGCGCCAGCAGCTTGGAGGCCCCGGCGGACACCATATATTTT
TRBV27	TRBD1	TRBJ1-2	CASSLSLQGDNYGYTF	TGTGCCAGCAGTTTATCTTTACAGGGGGATAACTATGGCTACACCTTC
TRBV27	.	TRBJ2-1	CASSLQVHLEQFF	TGTGCCAGCAGTTTACAGGTGCATCTTGAGCAGTTCTTC
TRBV28	.	TRBJ2-7	CASSLYGRSYEQYF	TGTGCCAGCAGTCTCTACGGTCGGTCCTACGAGCAGTACTTC
TRBV9	TRBD1	TRBJ2-5	CASSGGQGSVETQYF	TGTGCCAGCAGCGGGGGACAGGGGTCGGTAGAGACCCAGTACTTC